This TCR beta chain was retrieved from a study of blood T cell repertoires in COVID-19. Study in general: Some COVID-19 samples were acute and others convalescent; all came from the United States, Italy and Spain.

Germline V gene lookup returns CDR1 ENHRY and CDR2 SYGVKD. The CDR3 has 18 amino acids. V lost 8 bases and J 4 bases, leaving 30 bases between the germline ends. The table came from immunoSEQ multiplex PCR; TCRdb's copy has only in-frame clones and leaves some out. The table includes more than 80,000 clones, 70% to 90% detected once. This TCR was recovered from a man older than 75 with acute or convalescent COVID-19. The sample consisted of peripheral blood. This chain joins TRBV10-3 and TRBJ2-7; a weak D match, TRBD2 (6 bases). This CDR3 reads CAIGGGSRTSPARYEQYF. The DNA for the CDR3 is TGTGCCATCGGGGGAGGCTCCCGGACCTCCCCAGCGAGGTACGAGCAGTACTTC.